The present T cell receptor (beta chain) was sequenced within a study of control samples from healthy donors and cancer patients. Profiled with immunoSEQ multiplex PCR; TCRdb holds only in-frame clones, not every one. The table has 200,000 or so clones, about 91% seen once. The CDR3 is 17 amino acids. The V and J ends lost 7 bases and 6 bases, in that order; junction bases with no gene match: 16. CDR1 is KGHDR, CDR2 SFDVKD, per germline. The sample comprised blood. The sequence derives from a young man in good health. The rearrangement uses TRBV24-1 and TRBJ2-1; the match to TRBD2 covers 8 bases. The CDR3 region has the DNA TGTGCCACCAGCGTGGGTGGAAGCGGGGGACCCGCCAATGAGCAGTTCTTC. Protein product: CATSVGGSGGPANEQFF.